The entry below gives a single T cell receptor (beta chain) sequence along with its context. No antigen is known for it. The junction does not match germline at one end; this may be a read error. The data are from a study of tumor and adjacent non-tumor tissue in lung cancer. Study details: The patients, roughly 9 men and a few women, were roughly 30 to 85 with stage I to III disease.

Three rounds of nested PCR, following a modified ARM-PCR protocol, produced the TCRbeta library. TCRdb called the multiplex PCR reads again in MiXCR, with one record for every CDR3 protein. The data show 90,000 to 100,000 distinct CDR3 sequences, 80% seen once. This CDR3 is built from 13 residues. Germline V lookup: CDR1 MNHEY, CDR2 SVGAGI. No cell sorting was done before RNA was extracted from the tissue. Distant lung tissue was collected more than 3 cm away from the tumor edge. Study results and caveats: Significantly higher TCR diversity was found in tumor than normal lung. Normal lung showed higher cumulative top 100 clone frequency than tumor.

The receptor's source is a man aged 60 to 69 with small cell lung cancer. The rearrangement links TRBV6-5 to TRBJ1-1, with D tentatively TRBD1 (6 bases). What was sequenced was distant non-tumor lung tissue. The CDR3 DNA reads as TGTGCCAGCACTAGGACAGTGAAGACTGAAGCTTTCTTC. Protein: CASTRTVKTEAFF.